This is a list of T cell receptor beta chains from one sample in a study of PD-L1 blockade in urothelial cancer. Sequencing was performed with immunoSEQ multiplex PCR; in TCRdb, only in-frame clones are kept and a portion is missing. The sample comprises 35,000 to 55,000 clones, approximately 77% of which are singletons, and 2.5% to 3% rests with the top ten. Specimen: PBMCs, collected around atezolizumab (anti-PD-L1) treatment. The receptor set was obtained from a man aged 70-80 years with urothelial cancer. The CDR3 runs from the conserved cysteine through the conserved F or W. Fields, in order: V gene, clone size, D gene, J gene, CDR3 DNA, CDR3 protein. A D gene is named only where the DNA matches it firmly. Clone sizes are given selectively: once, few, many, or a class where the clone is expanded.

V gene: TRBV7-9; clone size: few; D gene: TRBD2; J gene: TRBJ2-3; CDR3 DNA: TGTGCCAGCAGCTTAGACGAGCGGGAGGTCAGTACGCAGTATTTT; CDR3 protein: CASSLDEREVSTQYF
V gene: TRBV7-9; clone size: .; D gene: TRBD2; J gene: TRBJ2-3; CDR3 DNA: TGTGCCAGCAGCTCGGCCTTGGGGGGGGGCACAGATACGCAGTATTTT; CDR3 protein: CASSSALGGGTDTQYF
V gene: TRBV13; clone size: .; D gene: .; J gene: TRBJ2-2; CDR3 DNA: TGTGCCAGCAGCCCGTCGGGTAAGAACACCGGGGAGCTGTTTTTT; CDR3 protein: CASSPSGKNTGELFF
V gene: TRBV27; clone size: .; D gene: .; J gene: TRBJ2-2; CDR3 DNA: TGTGCCAGCAGTCAGGAGGAGTACACCGGGGAGCTGTTTTTT; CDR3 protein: CASSQEEYTGELFF
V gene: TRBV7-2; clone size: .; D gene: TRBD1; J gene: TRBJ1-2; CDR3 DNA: TGTGCCAGCAGCTTTAGCGGGACAGTCAGCGATGGCTACACCTTC; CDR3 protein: CASSFSGTVSDGYTF
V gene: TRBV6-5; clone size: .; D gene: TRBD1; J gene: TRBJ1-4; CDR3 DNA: TGTGCCAGCAGTCCTCGGACAGGGAAACTGTTTTTT; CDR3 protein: CASSPRTGKLFF
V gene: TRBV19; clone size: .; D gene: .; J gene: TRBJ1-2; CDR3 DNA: TGTGCCAGTAGTATCCCGCGGGCTGAGTTGAACTATGGCTACACCTTC; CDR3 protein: CASSIPRAELNYGYTF
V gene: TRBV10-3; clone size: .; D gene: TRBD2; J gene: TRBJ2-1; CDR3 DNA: TGTGCCATCAGTGAGTCGGGGTCTAGCGGGAGGAACTCCTACAATGAGCAGTTCTTC; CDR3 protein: CAISESGSSGRNSYNEQFF
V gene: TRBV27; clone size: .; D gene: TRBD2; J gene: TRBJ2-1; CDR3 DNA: TGTGCCAGCAGCCGATCGGGGACTAGCGGTTACAATGAGCAGTTCTTC; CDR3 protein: CASSRSGTSGYNEQFF
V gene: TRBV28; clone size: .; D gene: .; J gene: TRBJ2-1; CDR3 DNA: TGTGCCAGCAGTTCGATAGCGCATGAGCAGTTCTTC; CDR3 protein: CASSSIAHEQFF
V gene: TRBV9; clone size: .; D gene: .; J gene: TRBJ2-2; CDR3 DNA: TGTGCCAGCAGCCCCAGAGGGGGAAACCCCGGGGAGCTGTTTTTT; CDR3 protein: CASSPRGGNPGELFF
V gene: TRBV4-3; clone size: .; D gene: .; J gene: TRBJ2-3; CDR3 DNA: TGCGCCAGCAGCCGAAACGGCAGGGAAGATACGCAGTATTTT; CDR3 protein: CASSRNGREDTQYF
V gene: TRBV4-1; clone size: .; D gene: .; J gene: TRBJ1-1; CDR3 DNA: TGCGCCAGCAGCCACCTAAAAGGGGGGAACACTGAAGCTTTCTTT; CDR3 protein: CASSHLKGGNTEAFF
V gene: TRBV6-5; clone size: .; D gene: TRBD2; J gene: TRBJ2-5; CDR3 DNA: TGTGCCAGCAACCCGACTAGCGGAACTCAGTACTTC; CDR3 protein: CASNPTSGTQYF
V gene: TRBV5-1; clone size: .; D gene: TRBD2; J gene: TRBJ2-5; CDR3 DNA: TGCGCCAGCAGCCCTTTAGCGGGAGGGGTGTCAGAGACCCAGTACTTC; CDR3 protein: CASSPLAGGVSETQYF
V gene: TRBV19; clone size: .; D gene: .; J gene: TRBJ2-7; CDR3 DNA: TGTGCCAGTAGGAAGACTAGGGACGTTTACGAGCAGTACTTC; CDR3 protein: CASRKTRDVYEQYF
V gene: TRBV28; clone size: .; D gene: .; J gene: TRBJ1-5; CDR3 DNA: TGTGCCAGCAGTTCGCAACAGTTCTATAGCAATCAGCCCCAGCATTTT; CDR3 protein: CASSSQQFYSNQPQHF
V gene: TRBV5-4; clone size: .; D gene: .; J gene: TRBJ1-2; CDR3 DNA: TGTGCCAGCAGCTCCCCTTGGGGCGGGGGGAACTATGGCTACACCTTC; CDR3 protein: CASSSPWGGGNYGYTF
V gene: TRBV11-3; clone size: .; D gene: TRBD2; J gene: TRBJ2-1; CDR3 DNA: TGTGCCAGCAGCCGAAGCGGGAGGGGTGAGCAGTTCTTC; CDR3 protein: CASSRSGRGEQFF
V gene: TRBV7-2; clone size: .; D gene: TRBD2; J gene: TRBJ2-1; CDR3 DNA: TGTGCCAGCAGCTTAGGGGCCCCTAGCGGGGTGCGTAGTGAGCAGTTCTTC; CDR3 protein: CASSLGAPSGVRSEQFF
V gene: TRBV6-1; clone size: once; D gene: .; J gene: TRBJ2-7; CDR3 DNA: TGTGCCAGCAGTGAAGCATTCGAATTACTTACCTACGAGCAGTACTTC; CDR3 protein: CASSEAFELLTYEQYF
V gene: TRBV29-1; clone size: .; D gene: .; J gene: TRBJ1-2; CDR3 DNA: TGCAGCGTTGTTGACTCTCCCGGCTACACCTTC; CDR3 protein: CSVVDSPGYTF
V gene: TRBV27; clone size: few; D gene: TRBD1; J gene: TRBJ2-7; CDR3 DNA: TGTGCCAGCAGTGGGGCAGGGGGAGCAGGGGAGCAGTACTTC; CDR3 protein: CASSGAGGAGEQYF
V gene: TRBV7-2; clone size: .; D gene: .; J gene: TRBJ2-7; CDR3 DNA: TGTGCCAGCAGCTCTGGGGGCCCTTCCTACGAGCAGTACTTC; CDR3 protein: CASSSGGPSYEQYF
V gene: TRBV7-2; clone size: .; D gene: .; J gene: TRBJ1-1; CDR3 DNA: TGTGCCAGCAGCTTACCGGGGGTGCCTGAAGCTTTCTTT; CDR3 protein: CASSLPGVPEAFF
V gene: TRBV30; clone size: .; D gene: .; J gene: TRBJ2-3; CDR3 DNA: TGTGCCTGGAACCCCGTGGCGGCCACAGATACGCAGTATTTT; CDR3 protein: CAWNPVAATDTQYF
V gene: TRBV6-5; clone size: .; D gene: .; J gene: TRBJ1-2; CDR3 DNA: TGTGCCAGCAGGGGTTGGACAGACAATTATGGCTACACCTTC; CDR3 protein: CASRGWTDNYGYTF
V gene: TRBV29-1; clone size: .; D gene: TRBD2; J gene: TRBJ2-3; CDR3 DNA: TGCAGCGCCCCGGGGGGGGGCACAGATACGCAGTATTTT; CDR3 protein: CSAPGGGTDTQYF
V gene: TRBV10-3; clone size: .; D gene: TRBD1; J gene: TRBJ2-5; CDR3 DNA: TGTGCCATCAGTTCCTCGGACAGGGGGCCCCCGTACTTC; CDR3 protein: CAISSSDRGPPYF
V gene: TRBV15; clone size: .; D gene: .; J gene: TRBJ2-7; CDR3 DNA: TGTGCCACCAGCAGAGCTCAGGGGACCCTGTCCGAGCAGTACTTC; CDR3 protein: CATSRAQGTLSEQYF
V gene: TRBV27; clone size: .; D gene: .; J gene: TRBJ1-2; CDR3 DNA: TGTGCCAGCAGTTTAAGGGGAGGGGAGTCCTATGGGGGCTACACCTTC; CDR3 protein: CASSLRGGESYGGYTF
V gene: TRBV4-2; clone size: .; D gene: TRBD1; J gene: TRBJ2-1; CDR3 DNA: TGTGCCAGCAGCCAAGATCCGGGACAGGGTCTCAATGAGCAGTTCTTC; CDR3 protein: CASSQDPGQGLNEQFF
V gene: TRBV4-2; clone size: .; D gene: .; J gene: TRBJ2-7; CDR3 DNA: TGTGCCAGCAGTCAGGACTTAAGCTCCTACGAGCAGTACTTC; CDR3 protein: CASSQDLSSYEQYF
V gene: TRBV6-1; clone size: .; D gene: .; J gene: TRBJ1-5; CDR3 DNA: TGTGCCAGCAGTGGCCAGGGCCAAAGCAATCAGCCCCAGCATTTT; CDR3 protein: CASSGQGQSNQPQHF